One sample yielded the 17 T cell receptor beta chains listed below, sequenced in a study of T-cell memory formation after mild COVID-19. MiXCR, applied by TCRdb to the 5' RACE reads, yields one record per CDR3 protein. In the table there are more than 250,000 distinct CDR3 sequences, roughly a sixth of which are singletons. The sample taken for sequencing was PBMCs or a T cell subset sorted from them (not recorded which). Every receptor here comes from a man aged 18 to 29 who had mild COVID-19 (a few samples of this study predate the infection). Cell type and time point are not known.

This clonotype appeared a few times. The rearrangement uses TRBV6-5 and TRBJ2-3; a weak D match, TRBD2 (7 bases). V lost 7 bases to trimming and J lost 6 bases, with 14 bases between them. The CDR3 is made up of 13 amino acids. Germline CDR1 reads MNHEY; CDR2 reads SVGAGI. DNA of the CDR3: TGTGCCAGCATGGGCGGGGGCCCCGATACGCAGTATTTT. It yields the protein CASMGGGPDTQYF.

The rearrangement uses TRBV12-3 or TRBV12-4 and TRBJ1-5; D remains unclear. Between the trimmed V and J ends, which lost 6 bases and 5 bases, there was a span of 11 bases. The CDR3 is 13 residues long. CDR3 DNA sequence: TGTGCCAGCAGCCATAATCGCGATCAGCCCCAGCATTTT. Translating it yields CASSHNRDQPQHF.

The genes are TRBV24-1 and TRBJ1-1; D possibly corresponds to TRBD1 (6 bases). This CDR3 spans 13 amino acids. Trimming pared 9 bases from V and 5 bases from J, leaving 15 bases between. CDR1 is KGHDR and CDR2 is SFDVKD in the germline V gene. In nucleotides, the CDR3 is TGTGCCACCGAAAAAGGTCAGGGGACTGAAGCTTTCTTT. It specifies CATEKGQGTEAFF.

V and J are TRBV7-9 and TRBJ1-1; D not resolved. Looked up from germline, CDR1 is SEHNR and CDR2 is FQNEAQ (reference sequence). V lost 1 base and J lost 5, with 8 bases in between. The CDR3 is 13 residues long. The CDR3 is CASSLEVWTEAFF. The CDR3 region has the DNA TGTGCCAGCAGCTTAGAAGTGTGGACTGAAGCTTTCTTT.

The V and J genes are TRBV12-3 or TRBV12-4 and TRBJ2-7; possible D gene TRBD1, 6 bases. The CDR3 length is 12 residues. V shed 7 bases and J shed 7 bases, with 14 bases lying between them. This chain's CDR3 is CASTLDRSEQYF. CDR3 coding DNA: TGTGCCAGCACCCTAGACAGGTCGGAGCAGTACTTC.

This chain uses TRBV12-3 or TRBV12-4 with TRBJ2-1; D not resolved. There are 14 residues in the CDR3. The V end was cut by 4 bases, the J end by 7 bases, with 14 bases between. The CDR3: CASSSSPMGNEQFF. The DNA of the CDR3 is TGTGCCAGCAGTTCCAGCCCTATGGGGAATGAGCAGTTCTTC.

The genes are TRBV7-9 and TRBJ2-7; D perhaps matches TRBD1 (5 bases). The CDR3 length is 17 residues. Germline values: CDR1 SEHNR, CDR2 FQNEAQ (reference sequence). Trimming removed 0 bases from V and 3 bases from J, with 18 bases in between. CDR3 nucleotides: TGTGCCAGCAGCTTAGCAATTGGGCAGGGAAAGAGCTACGAGCAGTACTTC. Encoded protein: CASSLAIGQGKSYEQYF.

The chain carries TRBV5-6 and TRBJ2-2; D not certain. From germline, CDR1 is SGHDT and CDR2 YYEEEE. Trimming removed 4 bases from V and 11 bases from J, with 15 bases in between. The CDR3 extends over 13 amino acids. CDR3 in amino acids: CASSRNRMPELFF. Here the CDR3 DNA reads TGTGCCAGCAGCCGGAACCGAATGCCCGAGCTGTTTTTT. The whole variable domain, remainder taken from reference TRBV5-6 and TRBJ2-2, is DAGVTQSPTHLIKTRGQQVTLRCSPKSGHDTVSWYQQALGQGPQFIFQYYEEEERQRGNFPDRFSGHQFPNYSSELNVNALLLGDSALYLCASSRNRMPELFFGEGSRLTVL.

The chain couples TRBV7-2 to TRBJ1-1, with no clear D. The CDR3 runs 14 residues. The V gene lost 1 base and the J gene lost 9 bases, with 15 bases spanning the gap. From germline, CDR1 is SGHTA and CDR2 FQGNSA. The CDR3 region has the DNA TGTGCCAGCAGCTTAGTTGGTCGAGCAGAGAAAGCTTTCTTT. Translated: CASSLVGRAEKAFF.

Regarding this clonotype: In this CDR3 the conserved last residue, phenylalanine or tryptophan, is missing, so a read error is likely. This chain links TRBV20-1 with TRBJ2-1; no reliable D call. Trimming removed 0 bases from V and 6 bases from J, with 0 bases in between. Germline V gene lookup returns CDR1 DFQATT and CDR2 SNEGSKA (reference sequence). CDR3 length: 10 residues. The CDR3 bases are TGCAGTGCTAGAGACAATGAGCAGTTCTTA. Amino acid sequence: CSARDNEQFL.

The CDR3, as DNA: TGCGCCAGCAGCCAGTTACAGGGCGTGGAGCAGTTCTTC. Amino acids: CASSQLQGVEQFF. The chain joins TRBV4-1 to TRBJ2-1; maybe TRBD1 (6 bases). The CDR3 is 13 residues long. V dropped 3 bases and J dropped 10 bases, with 13 bases sitting between them. The germline V gene encodes CDR1 MGHRA and CDR2 YSYEKL.

This chain links TRBV7-9 with TRBJ1-2; possible D gene TRBD1, 5 bases. The CDR3 spans 13 residues. CDR1 is SEHNR and CDR2 is FQNEAQ in the germline V gene (reference sequence). Deletions cut 3 bases from V and 9 bases from J, with 14 bases between. Written as DNA, the CDR3 is TGTGCCAGCAGCTTTGAAGGGACGGACCGCTACACCTTC. It yields the protein CASSFEGTDRYTF.

The rearrangement links TRBV3-1 to TRBJ2-5; weak D call: TRBD2 (5 bases). CDR1 and CDR2 from the germline V gene are LGHDT and YNNKEL (reference sequence). V lost 0 bases to trimming and J lost 5 bases, with 13 bases between them. The CDR3 totals 15 residues. CDR3 loop: CASSQDVARTETQYF. The CDR3 nucleotides are TGTGCCAGCAGCCAAGATGTAGCTAGGACTGAGACCCAGTACTTC.

This clonotype appeared many times. The rearrangement uses TRBV20-1 and TRBJ2-5; 8 nucleotides match TRBD2. The CDR3 is made up of 14 amino acids. The junction had 7 bases not matched to a gene; V was cut back by 5 bases and J by 2 bases. CDR1 is DFQATT, CDR2 SNEGSKA, per germline (reference sequence). As DNA, the CDR3 is TGCAGTGCTCCGCGGGGGGCCAGGCAAGAGACCCAGTACTTC. Its protein product is CSAPRGARQETQYF.

Only a few counts were recorded for this clonotype. The CDR3 reads CASSQDQGLGELFF. The DNA for the CDR3 is TGTGCCAGCAGCCAAGATCAGGGGCTTGGGGAGCTGTTTTTT. The V and J genes are TRBV3-1 and TRBJ2-2; D might be TRBD1 (6 bases). There are 14 residues in the CDR3. V dropped 0 bases and J dropped 8 bases, with 10 bases sitting between them. CDR1 is LGHDT, CDR2 YNNKEL, per germline (reference sequence).

This clonotype came up once. As DNA, the CDR3 is TGTGCCAGCAGCTTTTTTTTCAGGGGGATGAGCCCTGAAGCTTTCTTT. Protein sequence: CASSFFFRGMSPEAFF. The rearrangement uses TRBV5-6 and TRBJ1-1; 7 bases agree with TRBD1. This CDR3 has 16 amino acids. Germline V CDR1 and CDR2: SGHDT, YYEEEE. V dropped 2 bases and J dropped 6; count of bases not matched to a gene: 13.

The chain carries TRBV4-1 and TRBJ2-1, with D maybe TRBD2 (6 bases). CDR3 length: 16 residues. With 0 bases removed from V and 7 bases from J, the gap between germline ends came to 16 bases. Per the germline V gene, CDR1 is MGHRA and CDR2 is YSYEKL. CDR3 sequence: CASSQDMRGAGNEQFF. The DNA for the CDR3 is TGCGCCAGCAGCCAAGATATGCGCGGGGCGGGTAATGAGCAGTTCTTC.